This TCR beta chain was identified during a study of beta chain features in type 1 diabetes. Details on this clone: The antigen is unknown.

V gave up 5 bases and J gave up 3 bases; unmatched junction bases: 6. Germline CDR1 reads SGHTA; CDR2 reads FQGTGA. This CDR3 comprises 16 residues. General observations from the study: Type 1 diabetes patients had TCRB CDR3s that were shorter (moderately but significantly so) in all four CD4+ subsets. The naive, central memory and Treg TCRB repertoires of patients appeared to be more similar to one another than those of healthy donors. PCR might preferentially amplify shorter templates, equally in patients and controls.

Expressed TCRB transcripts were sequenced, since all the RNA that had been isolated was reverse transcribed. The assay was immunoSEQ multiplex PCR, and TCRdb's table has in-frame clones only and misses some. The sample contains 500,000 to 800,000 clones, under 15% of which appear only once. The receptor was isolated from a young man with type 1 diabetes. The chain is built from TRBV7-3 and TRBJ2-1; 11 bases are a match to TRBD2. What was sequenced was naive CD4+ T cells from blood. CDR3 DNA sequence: TGTGCCAGCAGCAGCAAAGGGACTAGCGGCTACAATGAGCAGTTCTTC. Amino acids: CASSSKGTSGYNEQFF.